This T cell receptor beta chain was sequenced during a study of Tregs in tolerant kidney transplant recipients. Generated by immunoSEQ multiplex PCR, the TCRdb table keeps only in-frame clones and is missing some. The sample yields approximately 98,000 clones, 90% seen once. The count of this clone is one. The CDR3 is 13 residues long. Trimming removed 5 bases at V and 0 bases at J, with 7 bases between. In germline, CDR1 is MRHNA, CDR2 SNTAGT. Unstimulated regulatory T cells (CD4+CD25+CD127-), CD4+CD25- non-regulatory cells, CD4 and CD8 cells were FACS-sorted from thawed PBMCs. Material: CD4+ T cells from blood, obtained before the transplant. The sequence was obtained from a human donor who received a combined kidney and bone marrow transplant. The chain recombines TRBV6-4 with TRBJ1-2; D may be TRBD1 (6 bases). This CDR3 is CASSRQANYGYTF. For the CDR3, the DNA is TGTGCCAGCAGTCGACAGGCTAACTATGGCTACACCTTC.